This is a list of T cell receptor beta chains from one sample in a study of early T cells in non-severe SARS-CoV-2 infection. One entry per CDR3 protein, called by TCRdb with MiXCR from the 5' RACE reads. The sample has about 26,000 distinct CDR3 sequences; 4% to 5% are singletons. The sample taken for sequencing was whole blood. The receptors were gathered from an adult who was a healthcare worker with PCR-confirmed SARS-CoV-2 infection or an uninfected control (not recorded which). The CDR3 runs from the conserved cysteine through the conserved F or W. Each record gives: CDR3 DNA, CDR3 protein, J gene, D gene, clone size, V gene. A D gene is named only where the DNA matches it firmly. For some rows the clone size is stated as once, few or many, or as a class when expanded; others skip it.

CDR3nt: TGTGCCAGCAGTGAAGGGGGGACGGCCCGGGGCACTGAAGCTTTCTTT
CDR3aa: CASSEGGTARGTEAFF
j_gene: TRBJ1-1
d_gene: .
abundance: many
v_gene: TRBV6-1

CDR3nt: TGTGCCAGCAGCCCGGGGACAGGGGTGAGAACTGAAGCTTTCTTT
CDR3aa: CASSPGTGVRTEAFF
j_gene: TRBJ1-1
d_gene: TRBD1
abundance: many
v_gene: TRBV5-4

CDR3nt: TGTGCCAGCAGCCTACCCGGACTGCTCCAAGAGACCCAGTACTTC
CDR3aa: CASSLPGLLQETQYF
j_gene: TRBJ2-5
d_gene: .
abundance: many
v_gene: TRBV7-3

CDR3nt: TGCGCCAGCAGCTCAACGCCCCTCCAATCGGGACTAGCCCCCCTAGGGCAGTACTTC
CDR3aa: CASSSTPLQSGLAPLGQYF
j_gene: TRBJ2-7
d_gene: TRBD2
abundance: many
v_gene: TRBV5-1

CDR3nt: TGTGCCAGCAGCATAGGGGACGGATTCCTCTTC
CDR3aa: CASSIGDGFLF
j_gene: TRBJ2-1
d_gene: .
abundance: many
v_gene: TRBV21-1

CDR3nt: TGCGCCAGCAGCCAAGAAAGTAGTGCTAGCGGGGGTCGAGATACGCAGTATTTT
CDR3aa: CASSQESSASGGRDTQYF
j_gene: TRBJ2-3
d_gene: TRBD2
abundance: .
v_gene: TRBV4-3

CDR3nt: TGTGCCAGCAGCTTAGATCCGGGAGGGAAATCCCTCCACTTT
CDR3aa: CASSLDPGGKSLHF
j_gene: TRBJ1-6
d_gene: .
abundance: many
v_gene: TRBV7-2

CDR3nt: TGTGCCACCAGTGATCAGGAATCCGGGTCCCGAGAGACCCAGTACTTC
CDR3aa: CATSDQESGSRETQYF
j_gene: TRBJ2-5
d_gene: .
abundance: many
v_gene: TRBV24-1

CDR3nt: TGTGCCACCAGTGATTTGGGGGGCGAGGAGACCCAGTACTTC
CDR3aa: CATSDLGGEETQYF
j_gene: TRBJ2-5
d_gene: .
abundance: many
v_gene: TRBV24-1

CDR3nt: TGCAGCGTTGCCTTGGGGATCTACAATGAGCAGTTCTTC
CDR3aa: CSVALGIYNEQFF
j_gene: TRBJ2-1
d_gene: .
abundance: many
v_gene: TRBV29-1

CDR3nt: TGTGCCAGCTCCTCTTTGGCGGGAGGGCTATACAATGAGCAGTTCTTC
CDR3aa: CASSSLAGGLYNEQFF
j_gene: TRBJ2-1
d_gene: TRBD2
abundance: many
v_gene: TRBV6-1